This TCR beta chain was captured in a study of CD8+ T cells in alopecia areata. V was pared by 7 bases and J by 6 bases, with 11 bases of the junction left unmatched. CDR3 length: 14 residues. Germline loops: CDR1 SEHNR, CDR2 FQNEAQ (reference sequence). TCR sequencing used cDNA made by reverse transcription of extracted RNA. Here immunoSEQ multiplex PCR was the method, and the copy in TCRdb shows in-frame clones only, minus some. This sample has approximately 160,000 clones, with about 60% found just once. Regarding treatment: oral pan-JAK inhibitor, 5-10 mg twice daily. This clone was detected only a few times.

The gene calls are TRBV7-9 and TRBJ1-2, with TRBD1 matching over 7 bases. This receptor was taken from a human donor with alopecia areata. This specimen consisted of CD4+ T cells sorted from blood, obtained at week 24, from a patient treated with tofacitinib. The CDR3 sequence is CASTRDSGYHGYTF. In nucleotides, the CDR3 is TGTGCCAGCACCCGGGACAGTGGGTACCATGGCTACACCTTC.